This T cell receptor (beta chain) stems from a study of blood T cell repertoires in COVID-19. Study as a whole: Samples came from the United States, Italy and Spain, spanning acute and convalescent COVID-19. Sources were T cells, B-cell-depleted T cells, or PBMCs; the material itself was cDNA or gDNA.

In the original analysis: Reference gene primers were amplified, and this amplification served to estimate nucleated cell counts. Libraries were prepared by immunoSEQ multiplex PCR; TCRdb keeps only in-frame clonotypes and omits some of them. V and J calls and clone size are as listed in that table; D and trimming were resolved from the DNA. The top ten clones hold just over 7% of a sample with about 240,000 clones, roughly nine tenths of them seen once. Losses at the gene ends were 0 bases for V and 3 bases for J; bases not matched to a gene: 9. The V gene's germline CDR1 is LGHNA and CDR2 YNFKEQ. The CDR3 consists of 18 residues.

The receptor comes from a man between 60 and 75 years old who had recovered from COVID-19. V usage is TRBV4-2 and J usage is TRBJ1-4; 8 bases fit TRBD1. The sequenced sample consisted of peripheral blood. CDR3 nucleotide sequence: TGTGCCAGCAGCCAAGACGACGACAGGGGAGTATCTAATGAAAAACTGTTTTTT. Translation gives CASSQDDDRGVSNEKLFF.